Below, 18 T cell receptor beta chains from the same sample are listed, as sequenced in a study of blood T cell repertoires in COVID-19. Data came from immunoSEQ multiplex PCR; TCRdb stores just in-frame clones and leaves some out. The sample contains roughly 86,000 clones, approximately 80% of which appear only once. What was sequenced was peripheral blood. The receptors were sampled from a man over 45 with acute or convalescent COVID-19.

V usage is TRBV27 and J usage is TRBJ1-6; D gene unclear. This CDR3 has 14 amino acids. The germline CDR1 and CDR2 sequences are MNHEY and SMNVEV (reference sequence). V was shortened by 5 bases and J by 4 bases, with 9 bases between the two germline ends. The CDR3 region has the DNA TGTGCCAGCAGTGAGGGTTTTTATAATTCACCCCTCCACTTT. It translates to CASSEGFYNSPLHF.

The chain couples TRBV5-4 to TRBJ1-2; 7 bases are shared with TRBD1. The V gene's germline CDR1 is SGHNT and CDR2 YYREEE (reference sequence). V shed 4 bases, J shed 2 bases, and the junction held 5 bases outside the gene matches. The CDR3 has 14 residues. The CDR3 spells CASSTGQDNYGYTF. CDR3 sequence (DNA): TGTGCCAGCAGCACCGGACAGGACAACTATGGCTACACCTTC.

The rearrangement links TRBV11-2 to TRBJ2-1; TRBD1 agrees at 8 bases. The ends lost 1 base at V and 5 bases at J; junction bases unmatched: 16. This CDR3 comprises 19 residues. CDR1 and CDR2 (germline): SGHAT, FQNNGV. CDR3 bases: TGTGCCAGCAGCTTAGGGACAGGGCCCGGGGGCTGGGTCAACAATGAGCAGTTCTTC. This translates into CASSLGTGPGGWVNNEQFF.

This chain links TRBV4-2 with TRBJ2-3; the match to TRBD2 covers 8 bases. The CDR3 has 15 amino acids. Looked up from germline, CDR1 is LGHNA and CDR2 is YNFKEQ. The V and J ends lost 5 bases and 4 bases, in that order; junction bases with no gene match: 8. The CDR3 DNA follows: TGTGCCAGCAGCGAGCTTTCGGGAGGGGCAGATACGCAGTATTTT. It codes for CASSELSGGADTQYF.

CDR3 nucleotides: TGTGCCATCAGCCCCGGGACAGGGAGTTATGGCTACACCTTC. The encoded protein is CAISPGTGSYGYTF. V usage is TRBV10-3 and J usage is TRBJ1-2; 9 bases map to TRBD1. Trimming at V came to 6 bases and at J to 5 bases, leaving 7 bases not matched to a gene. Germline values: CDR1 ENHRY, CDR2 SYGVKD. The length of the CDR3 is 14 residues.

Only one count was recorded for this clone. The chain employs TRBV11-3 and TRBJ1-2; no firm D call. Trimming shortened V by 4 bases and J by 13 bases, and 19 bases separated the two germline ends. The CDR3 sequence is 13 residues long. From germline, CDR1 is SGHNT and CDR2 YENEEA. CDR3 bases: TGTGCCAGCAGCTCCGGGGTCGCATCCACCACCACCTTC. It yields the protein CASSSGVASTTTF.

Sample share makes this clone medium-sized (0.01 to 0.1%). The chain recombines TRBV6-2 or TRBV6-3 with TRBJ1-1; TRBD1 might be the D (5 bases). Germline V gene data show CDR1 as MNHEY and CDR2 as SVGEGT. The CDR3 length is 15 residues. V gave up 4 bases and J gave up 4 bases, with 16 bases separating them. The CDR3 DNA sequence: TGTGCCAGCAGTTCACCCAGGGCATGGGGCACTGAAGCTTTCTTT. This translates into CASSSPRAWGTEAFF.

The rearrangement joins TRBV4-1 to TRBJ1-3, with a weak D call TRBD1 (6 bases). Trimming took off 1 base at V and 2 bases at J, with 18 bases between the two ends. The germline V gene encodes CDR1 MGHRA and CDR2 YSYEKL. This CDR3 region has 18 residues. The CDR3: CASSQGWVGGDTGNTIYF. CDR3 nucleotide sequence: TGCGCCAGCAGCCAAGGATGGGTAGGGGGGGATACTGGAAACACCATATATTTT.

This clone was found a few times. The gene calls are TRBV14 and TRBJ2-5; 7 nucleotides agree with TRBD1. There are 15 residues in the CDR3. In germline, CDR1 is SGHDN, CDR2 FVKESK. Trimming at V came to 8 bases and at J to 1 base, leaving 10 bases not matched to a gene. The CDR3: CASPSNRGPQETQYF. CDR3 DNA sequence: TGTGCCAGCCCTTCTAACAGGGGTCCCCAAGAGACCCAGTACTTC.

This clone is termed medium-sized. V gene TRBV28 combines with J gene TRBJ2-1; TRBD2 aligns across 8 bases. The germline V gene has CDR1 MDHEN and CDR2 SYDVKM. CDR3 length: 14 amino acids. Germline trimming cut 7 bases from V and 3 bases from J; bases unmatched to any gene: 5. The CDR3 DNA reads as TGTGCCAGCACTCCCGGGGGGGGCTACAATGAGCAGTTCTTC. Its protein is CASTPGGGYNEQFF.

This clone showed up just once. The DNA of the CDR3 is TGTGCCATCAGTCCCGGGACAGGGATGAGCAATCAGCCCCAGCATTTT. It is translated as CAISPGTGMSNQPQHF. The chain employs TRBV10-3 and TRBJ1-5; 9 bases agree with TRBD1. Trimming at V came to 5 bases and at J to 1 base, leaving 6 bases not matched to a gene. In germline, CDR1 is ENHRY, CDR2 SYGVKD. The length of the CDR3 is 16 residues.

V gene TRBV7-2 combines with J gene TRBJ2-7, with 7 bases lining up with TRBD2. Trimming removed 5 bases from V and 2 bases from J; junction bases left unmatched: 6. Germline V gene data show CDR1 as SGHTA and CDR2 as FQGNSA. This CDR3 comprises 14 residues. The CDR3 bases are TGTGCCAGCAGCCCGCGACTAGCAACCTACGAGCAGTACTTC. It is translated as CASSPRLATYEQYF.

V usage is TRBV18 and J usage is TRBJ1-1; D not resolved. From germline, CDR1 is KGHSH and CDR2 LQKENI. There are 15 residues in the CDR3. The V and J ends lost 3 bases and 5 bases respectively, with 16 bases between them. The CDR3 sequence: CASSPEAGRKTEAFF. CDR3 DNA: TGTGCCAGCTCACCGGAGGCAGGACGAAAGACTGAAGCTTTCTTT.

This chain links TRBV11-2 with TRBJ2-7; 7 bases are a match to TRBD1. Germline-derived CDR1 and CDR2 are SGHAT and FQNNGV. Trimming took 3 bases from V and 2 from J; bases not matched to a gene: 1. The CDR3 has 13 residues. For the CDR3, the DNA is TGTGCCAGCAGCTTCGGGACAGCCTACGAGCAGTACTTC. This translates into CASSFGTAYEQYF.

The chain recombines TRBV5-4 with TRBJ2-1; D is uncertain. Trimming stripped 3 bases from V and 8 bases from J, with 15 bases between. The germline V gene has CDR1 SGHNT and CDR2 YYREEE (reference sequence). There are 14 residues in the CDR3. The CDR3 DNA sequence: TGTGCCAGCAGCTCATCTAGAGAGAGGTATGAGCAGTTCTTC. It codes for CASSSSRERYEQFF.

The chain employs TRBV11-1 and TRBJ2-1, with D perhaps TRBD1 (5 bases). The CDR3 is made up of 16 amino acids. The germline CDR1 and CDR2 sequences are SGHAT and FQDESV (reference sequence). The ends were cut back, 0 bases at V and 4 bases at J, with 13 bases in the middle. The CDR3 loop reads CASSLAASGRYNEQFF. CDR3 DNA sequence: TGTGCCAGCAGCTTAGCCGCGTCAGGGCGTTACAATGAGCAGTTCTTC.

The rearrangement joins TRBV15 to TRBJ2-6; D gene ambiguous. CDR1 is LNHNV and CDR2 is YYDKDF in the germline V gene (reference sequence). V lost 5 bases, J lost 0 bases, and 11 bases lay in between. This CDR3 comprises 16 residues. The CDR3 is CATSRDISSGANVLTF. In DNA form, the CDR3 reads TGTGCCACCAGCCGCGATATAAGCTCTGGGGCCAACGTCCTGACTTTC.

CDR3 sequence reads: CASSTNSPLHF. CDR3 coding DNA: TGTGCCAGCAGTACAAATTCACCCCTCCACTTT. V gene TRBV6-2 or TRBV6-3 combines with J gene TRBJ1-6; D unclear. V was trimmed by 5 bases and J by 7 bases, leaving 3 bases between them. Germline CDR1 reads MNHEY; CDR2 reads SVGEGT. The CDR3 sequence is 11 residues long.